This entry concerns a single TCR beta chain. The source of the sample is a study of blood T cell repertoires in COVID-19. Original processing notes: Quantification of nucleated cells was approximated via reference gene primer amplification. Measured with immunoSEQ multiplex PCR; TCRdb has only the in-frame clones, and not every one. V and J calls and clone size come straight from that table; D and trimming were deduced from the DNA. The profile shows about 200,000 clones, more than 75% of them singletons. This receptor was obtained from a man aged 35-49 years with acute COVID-19. The sample taken for sequencing was PBMCs or T cells enriched from blood (not recorded which).

For the CDR3, the DNA is TGTGCCAGCAGCCCGCAGACTAACAGAGGAGAGACCCAGTACTTC. Protein sequence: CASSPQTNRGETQYF. This sequence joins TRBV7-2 and TRBJ2-5, with a tentative D call TRBD2 (5 bases). Trimming removed 5 bases from V and 4 bases from J, with 17 bases in between. This CDR3 is built from 15 residues. Germline assignment: CDR1 SGHTA and CDR2 FQGNSA.